Below, 4 T cell receptor beta chains from the same sample are listed, as sequenced in a study of CD8+ T cells in alopecia areata. It was cDNA, reverse transcribed from extracted RNA, that served as the sequencing template. The assay was immunoSEQ multiplex PCR, and TCRdb's table has in-frame clones only and misses some. The sample shows about 150,000 clones, roughly 48% of them seen only once. What was sequenced was CD4+ T cells sorted from blood. The receptors were sampled from a human donor with alopecia areata.

The chain joins TRBV5-1 to TRBJ2-7, with 9 bases matching TRBD2. The CDR3 length is 15 residues. Germline assignment: CDR1 SGHRS and CDR2 YFSETQ. V dropped 4 bases and J dropped 4; count of bases not matched to a gene: 9. CDR3 amino acids: CASSGTSGPTYEQYF. CDR3 DNA: TGCGCCAGCAGCGGAACTAGCGGGCCGACGTACGAGCAGTACTTC. The entire variable domain, with the rest obtained from reference TRBV5-1 and TRBJ2-7, is as follows: KAGVTQTPRYLIKTRGQQVTLSCSPISGHRSVSWYQQTPGQGLQFLFEYFSETQRNKGNFPGRFSGRQFSNSRSEMNVSTLELGDSALYLCASSGTSGPTYEQYFGPGTRLTVT.

This chain links TRBV30 with TRBJ2-1; D not resolved. The CDR3 is made up of 14 amino acids. The ends were cut back, 3 bases at V and 4 bases at J, with 13 bases in the middle. Germline V gene sequence: CDR1 GTSNPN, CDR2 SVGIG (reference sequence). The CDR3 region has the DNA TGTGCCTGGAGATTGGCCCGAATATACAATGAGCAGTTCTTC. Translating gives CAWRLARIYNEQFF. The full variable domain, its missing parts supplied by reference TRBV30 and TRBJ2-1, is SQTIHQWPATLVQPVGSPLSLECTVEGTSNPNLYWYRQAAGRGLQLLFYSVGIGQISSEVPQNLSASRPQDRQFILSSKKLLLSDSGFYLCAWRLARIYNEQFFGPGTRLTVL.

The rearrangement uses TRBV11-2 and TRBJ2-7, with D unresolved. The CDR3 runs to 12 residues. The germline gives CDR1 SGHAT, CDR2 FQNNGV. Trimming pared 5 bases from V and 7 bases from J, leaving 12 bases between. CDR3 sequence reads: CASSQDGTEQYF. The CDR3 DNA reads as TGTGCCAGCAGCCAAGACGGTACAGAGCAGTACTTC.

This chain connects TRBV29-1 to TRBJ2-3; 8 nucleotides agree with TRBD2. The V gene's germline CDR1 is SQVTM and CDR2 ANQGSEA. This CDR3 contains 13 residues. J lost 1 base, V lost 6 bases, and 3 bases had no gene match. CDR3 loop: CSVSGRGTDTQYF. The DNA for the CDR3 is TGCAGCGTCAGCGGGAGAGGCACAGATACGCAGTATTTT.